The rows below give T cell receptor beta chains drawn from one sample of a study of CD8 T cells in ankylosing spondylitis. One entry per CDR3 protein results from TCRdb running MiXCR on the 5' RACE reads. The table shows roughly 700,000 distinct CDR3 sequences, with under 20% occurring only once. Material for sequencing was blood, either unsorted or a sorted T cell fraction (not recorded which). These TCRs come from a male donor with ankylosing spondylitis. CDR3s include the opening cysteine and the closing phenylalanine or tryptophan. D genes are given only for firm matches. Rows may omit the clone size; those that give it use once, few, many or a size class.

clone size	J gene	V gene	D gene	CDR3 DNA	CDR3 protein
NA	TRBJ1-5	TRBV3-1	NA	TGTGCCAGCAGCCAAGGGGCGCTCGACAATCAGCCCCAGCATTTT	CASSQGALDNQPQHF
few	TRBJ1-1	TRBV30	NA	TGTGCCTGGAGTGTCGGAAACACTGAAGCTTTCTTT	CAWSVGNTEAFF
few	TRBJ2-2	TRBV5-4	NA	TGTGCCAGCAGCGCCGGGACTTGGAACACCGGGGAGCTGTTTTTT	CASSAGTWNTGELFF
NA	TRBJ2-1	TRBV9	TRBD2	TGTGCCAGCAGCGTCGATCCGGGACTAGCGGTTTACAATGAGCAGTTCTTC	CASSVDPGLAVYNEQFF
few	TRBJ2-7	TRBV7-2	NA	TGTGCCAGCGGGATAAAAACCTCCGAGCAGTACTTC	CASGIKTSEQYF
few	TRBJ2-3	TRBV9	TRBD2	TGTGCCAGCAGCCACAAGGGCGGGAGGGTGCAGTATTTT	CASSHKGGRVQYF
NA	TRBJ1-1	TRBV27	NA	TGTGCCAGCAGTCCATGGACGGGGGAAGGCACTGAAGCTTTCTTT	CASSPWTGEGTEAFF
NA	TRBJ1-5	TRBV18	TRBD1	TGTGCCAGCTCACCTATGACAGGGAGCAATCAGCCCCAGCATTTT	CASSPMTGSNQPQHF
few	TRBJ2-3	TRBV12-3/TRBV12-4	NA	TGTGCCAGCACCTTGGGGACTCCAGATACGCAGTATTTT	CASTLGTPDTQYF
NA	TRBJ2-7	TRBV3-1	TRBD2	TGTGCCAGCAGCCACGCGGGAGGGGAGCAGTACTTC	CASSHAGGEQYF
few	TRBJ2-2	TRBV6-1	TRBD1	TGTGCCAGCGATCCCGGGACAGGGGGCTTTAGCACCGGGGAGCTGTTTTTT	CASDPGTGGFSTGELFF
NA	TRBJ1-1	TRBV20-1	NA	TGCAGTGCTTTCCCACCGGCCAAGGGGCGACCTGAAGCTTTCTTT	CSAFPPAKGRPEAFF
NA	TRBJ2-1	TRBV9	TRBD2	TGTGCCAGCAGCGCAGTTAGCGGGGGGGACTACAATGAGCAGTTCTTC	CASSAVSGGDYNEQFF